The 2 T cell receptor beta chains below come from one sample, sequenced in a study of blood T cell repertoires in COVID-19. Libraries were prepared by immunoSEQ multiplex PCR; TCRdb keeps only in-frame clonotypes and omits some of them. In the table there are 150,000 to 190,000 clones, roughly 72% of which are singletons. The sequenced sample was peripheral blood. The source of these receptors is a woman of 80 years or more with acute or convalescent COVID-19.

The genes are TRBV5-4 and TRBJ2-4, with unresolved D. Germline CDR1 reads SGHNT; CDR2 reads YYREEE (reference sequence). The V and J ends lost 0 bases and 8 bases respectively, with 9 bases between them. This CDR3 region has 13 residues. The CDR3 DNA sequence: TGTGCCAGCAGCTTGGGTGGGCTGGACATTCAGTACTTC. Translated: CASSLGGLDIQYF.

This clone was detected a few times. This sequence joins TRBV12-3 or TRBV12-4 and TRBJ1-2; TRBD1 matches 9 bases. The CDR3 is made up of 13 amino acids. The trim removed 3 bases at V and 8 bases at J, leaving 4 bases unmatched. Written as DNA, the CDR3 is TGTGCCAGCAGTTTGGGACAGGGTCCCGGCTACACCTTC. It codes for CASSLGQGPGYTF.